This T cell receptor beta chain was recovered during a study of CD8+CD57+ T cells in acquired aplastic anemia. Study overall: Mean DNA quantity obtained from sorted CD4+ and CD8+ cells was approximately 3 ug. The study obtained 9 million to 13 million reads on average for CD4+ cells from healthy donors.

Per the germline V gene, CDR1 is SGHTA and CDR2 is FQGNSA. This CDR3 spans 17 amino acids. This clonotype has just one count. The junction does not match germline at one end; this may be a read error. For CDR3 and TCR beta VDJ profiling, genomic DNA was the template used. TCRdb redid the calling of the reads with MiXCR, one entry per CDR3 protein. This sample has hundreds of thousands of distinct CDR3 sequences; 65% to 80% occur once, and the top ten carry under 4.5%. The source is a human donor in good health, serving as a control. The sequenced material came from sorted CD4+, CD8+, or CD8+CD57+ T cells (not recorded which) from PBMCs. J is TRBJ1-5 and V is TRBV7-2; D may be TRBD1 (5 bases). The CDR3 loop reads CASSLGGAFYSNQPQHF. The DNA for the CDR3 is TGTGCCAGCAGTTTAGGAGGGGCTTTCTATAGCAATCAGCCCCAGCATTTT.